The clone carrying this T cell receptor beta chain was counted many times. Its antigen is not identified. TCR beta libraries were built with iRepertoire HTBI primers and Arm-PCR of CDR3 regions. Original data processing: Samples collectively showed more than 55 TRBV and 14 TRBJ segments. MiXCR was run by TCRdb on the multiplex PCR reads, yielding one entry per CDR3 protein. The V and J calls, along with clone size, are taken from TCRdb and not from the paper's own processing. The sample has under 300,000 distinct CDR3 sequences, 20% seen once; the top ten hold about 15%. The V gene end was trimmed by 0 bases and the J gene end by 3 bases; junction bases not matched to a gene: 14. The CDR3 extends over 18 amino acids. Germline CDR1 is DFQATT and CDR2 is SNEGSKA (reference sequence). The data belong to a study of regulatory T cells in long-lasting Graves disease. The time point was: newly diagnosed GD, antithyroid drugs for less than 3 months. The TCR library used RNA extracted from PBMCs.

Study results and limitations: Persistent disease showed a preference for TRBV28, TRBJ1-2 and TRBJ2-5.

Source: peripheral blood mononuclear cells (PBMCs), taken at new diagnosis, from a patient treated with antithyroid drugs. This rearrangement joins TRBV20-1 to TRBJ2-3; 8 bases agree with TRBD1. This clonotype was sampled from a female donor with Graves disease. The CDR3 is CSARDVLQGALFTDTQYF. As DNA, the CDR3 is TGCAGTGCTAGAGATGTATTGCAGGGGGCGCTTTTTACAGATACGCAGTATTTT.